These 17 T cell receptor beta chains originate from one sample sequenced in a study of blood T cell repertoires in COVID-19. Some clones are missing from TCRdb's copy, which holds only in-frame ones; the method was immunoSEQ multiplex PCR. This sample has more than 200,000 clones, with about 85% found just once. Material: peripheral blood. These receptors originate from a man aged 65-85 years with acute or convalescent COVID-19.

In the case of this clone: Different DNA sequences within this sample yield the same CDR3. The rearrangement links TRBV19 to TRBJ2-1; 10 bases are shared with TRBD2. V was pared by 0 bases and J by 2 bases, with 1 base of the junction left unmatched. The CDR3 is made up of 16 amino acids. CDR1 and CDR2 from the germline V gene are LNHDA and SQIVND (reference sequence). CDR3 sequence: CASSIELAGAYNEQFF. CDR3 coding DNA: TGTGCCAGTAGTATAGAGCTAGCGGGAGCCTACAATGAGCAGTTCTTC.

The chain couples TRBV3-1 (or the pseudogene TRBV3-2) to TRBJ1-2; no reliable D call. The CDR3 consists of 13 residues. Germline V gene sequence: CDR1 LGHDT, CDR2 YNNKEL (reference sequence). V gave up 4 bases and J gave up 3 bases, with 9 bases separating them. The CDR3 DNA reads TGTGCCAGCAGCCCCCCCAGTCACTATGGCTACACCTTC. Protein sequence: CASSPPSHYGYTF.

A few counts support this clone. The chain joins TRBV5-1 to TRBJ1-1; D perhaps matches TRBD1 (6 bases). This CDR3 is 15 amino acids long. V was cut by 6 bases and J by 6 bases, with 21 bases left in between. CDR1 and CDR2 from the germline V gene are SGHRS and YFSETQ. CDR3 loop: CASNNVQGLASEAFF. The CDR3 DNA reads TGCGCCAGCAACAATGTACAGGGATTGGCGTCTGAAGCTTTCTTT.

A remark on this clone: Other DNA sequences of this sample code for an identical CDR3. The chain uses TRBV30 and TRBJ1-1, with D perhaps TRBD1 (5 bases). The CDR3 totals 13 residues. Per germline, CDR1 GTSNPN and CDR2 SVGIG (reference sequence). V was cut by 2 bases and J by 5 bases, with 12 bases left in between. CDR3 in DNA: TGTGCCTGGAGTAGGCAGGGAGGAACTGAAGCTTTCTTT. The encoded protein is CAWSRQGGTEAFF.

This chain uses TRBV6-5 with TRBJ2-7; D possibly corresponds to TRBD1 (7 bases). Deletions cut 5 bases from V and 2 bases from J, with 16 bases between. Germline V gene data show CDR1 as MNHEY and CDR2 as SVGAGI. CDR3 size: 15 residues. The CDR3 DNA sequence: TGTGCCAGCAGTCCCGCGGGACAGAGGACCTACGAGCAGTACTTC. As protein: CASSPAGQRTYEQYF.

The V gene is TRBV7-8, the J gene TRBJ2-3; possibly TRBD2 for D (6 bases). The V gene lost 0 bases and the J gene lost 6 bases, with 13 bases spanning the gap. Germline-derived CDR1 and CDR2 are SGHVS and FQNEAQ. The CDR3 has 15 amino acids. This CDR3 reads CASSLAGGLGDTQYF. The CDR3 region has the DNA TGTGCCAGCAGCTTAGCGGGAGGATTAGGTGATACGCAGTATTTT.

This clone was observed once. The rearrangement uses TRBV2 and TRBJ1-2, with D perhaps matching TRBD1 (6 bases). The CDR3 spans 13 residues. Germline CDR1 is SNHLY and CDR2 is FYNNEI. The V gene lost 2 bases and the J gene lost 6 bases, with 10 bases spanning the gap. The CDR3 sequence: CASSERGTDGYTF. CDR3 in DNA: TGTGCCAGCAGTGAAAGGGGGACGGATGGCTACACCTTC.

The CDR3 reads CASSLVGGTGRFYQPQHF. The CDR3 region has the DNA TGTGCCAGCAGCTTAGTGGGGGGGACAGGGAGATTCTATCAGCCCCAGCATTTT. The chain joins TRBV7-2 to TRBJ1-5; 9 bases match TRBD1. CDR3 length: 18 residues. Germline V gene lookup returns CDR1 SGHTA and CDR2 FQGNSA. V shed 1 base and J 5 bases; nucleotides not matched to a gene: 12.

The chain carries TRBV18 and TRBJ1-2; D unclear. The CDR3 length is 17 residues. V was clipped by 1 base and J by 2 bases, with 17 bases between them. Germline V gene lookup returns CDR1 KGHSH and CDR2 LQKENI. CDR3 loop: CASSPLAGSPSNYGYTF. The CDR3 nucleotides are TGTGCCAGCTCACCACTCGCGGGGTCACCTTCAAACTATGGCTACACCTTC.

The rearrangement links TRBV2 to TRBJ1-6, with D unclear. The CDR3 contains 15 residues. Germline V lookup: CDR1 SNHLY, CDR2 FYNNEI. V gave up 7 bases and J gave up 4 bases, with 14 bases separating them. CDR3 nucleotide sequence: TGTGCCAGCACCCAAGGTGGAGTTTATAATTCACCCCTCCACTTT. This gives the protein CASTQGGVYNSPLHF. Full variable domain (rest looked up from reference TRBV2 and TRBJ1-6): EPEVTQTPSHQVTQMGQEVILRCVPISNHLYFYWYRQILGQKVEFLVSFYNNEISEKSEIFDDQFSVERPDGSNFTLKIRSTKLEDSAMYFCASTQGGVYNSPLHFGNGTRLTVT.

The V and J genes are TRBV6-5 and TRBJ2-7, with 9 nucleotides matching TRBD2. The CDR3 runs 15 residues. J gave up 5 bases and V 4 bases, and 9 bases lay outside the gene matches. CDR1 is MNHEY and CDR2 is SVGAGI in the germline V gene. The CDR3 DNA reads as TGTGCCAGCAGTTCTTTTAGCGGGAGTCAGGACGAGCAGTACTTC. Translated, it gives CASSSFSGSQDEQYF.

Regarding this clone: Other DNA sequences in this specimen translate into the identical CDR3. The CDR3 DNA reads as TGCGCCAGCAGCTTGGCGGGACAGGGGGCCTACGAGCAGTACTTC. Translation gives CASSLAGQGAYEQYF. The chain links TRBV5-1 to TRBJ2-7; 11 bases align to TRBD1. The CDR3 sequence is 15 residues long. V lost 0 bases to trimming and J lost 2 bases; unmatched junction nucleotides: 1. CDR1 is SGHRS and CDR2 is YFSETQ in the germline V gene.

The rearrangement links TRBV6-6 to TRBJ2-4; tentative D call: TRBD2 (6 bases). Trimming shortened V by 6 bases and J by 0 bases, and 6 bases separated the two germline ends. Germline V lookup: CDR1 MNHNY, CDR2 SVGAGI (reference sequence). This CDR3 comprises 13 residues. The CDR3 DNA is TGTGCCAGCAGGGGACTAGCCAAAAACATTCAGTACTTC. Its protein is CASRGLAKNIQYF.

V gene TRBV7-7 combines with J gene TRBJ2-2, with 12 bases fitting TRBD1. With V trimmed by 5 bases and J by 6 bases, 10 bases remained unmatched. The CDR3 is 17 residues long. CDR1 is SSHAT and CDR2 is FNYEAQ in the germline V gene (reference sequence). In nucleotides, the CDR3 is TGTGCCAGCAGCAGTGGGACAGGGGGCGATAGGGCCGGGGAGCTGTTTTTT. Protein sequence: CASSSGTGGDRAGELFF.

The CDR3 DNA follows: TGTGCCAGCAGCCAACAGGGGTTGGGGGATCAGCCCCAGCATTTT. Translated: CASSQQGLGDQPQHF. V is TRBV3-1 (or the pseudogene TRBV3-2) and J is TRBJ1-5; D might be TRBD1 (6 bases). The CDR3 covers 15 residues. Germline V gene data show CDR1 as LGHDT and CDR2 as YNNKEL (reference sequence). V gave up 2 bases and J gave up 5 bases, with 13 bases separating them.

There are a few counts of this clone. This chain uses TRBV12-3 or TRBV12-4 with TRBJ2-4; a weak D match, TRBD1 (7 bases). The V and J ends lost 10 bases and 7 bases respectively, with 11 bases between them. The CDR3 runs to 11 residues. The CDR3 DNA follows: TGTGCCACAGGGGGGACGAACATTCAGTACTTC. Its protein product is CATGGTNIQYF.

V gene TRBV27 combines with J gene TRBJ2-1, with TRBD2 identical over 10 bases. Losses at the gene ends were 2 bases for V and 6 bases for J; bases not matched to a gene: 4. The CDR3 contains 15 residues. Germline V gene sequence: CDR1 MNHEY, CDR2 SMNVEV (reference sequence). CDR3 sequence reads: CASSLGGTSANEQFF. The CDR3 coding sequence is TGTGCCAGCAGTTTAGGGGGGACTAGCGCCAATGAGCAGTTCTTC.